This T cell receptor (beta chain) was captured in a study of CD8 T cells in Susac syndrome. The CDR3 is made up of 13 amino acids. Per the germline V gene, CDR1 is SQVTM and CDR2 is ANQGSEA. V dropped 7 bases and J dropped 1; count of bases not matched to a gene: 4. The sequenced target, TCR beta, came from blood CD8+ and CD4+ T cells. Random hexamers were used to reverse transcribe an amount of about 0.5 to 1 ug RNA. Each CDR3 protein gets one entry after TCRdb re-called the immunoSEQ multiplex PCR reads with MiXCR. The table has 55,000 to 85,000 distinct CDR3 sequences, approximately 96% seen once. The chain uses TRBV29-1 and TRBJ2-7; 10 positions match TRBD1. The receptor was isolated from a human donor with multiple sclerosis. The material sequenced was CD4+ T cells from PBMCs. The CDR3 DNA reads as TGCAGCGCCCTGGGACAGGGGTCCTACGAGCAGTACTTC. It encodes CSALGQGSYEQYF.